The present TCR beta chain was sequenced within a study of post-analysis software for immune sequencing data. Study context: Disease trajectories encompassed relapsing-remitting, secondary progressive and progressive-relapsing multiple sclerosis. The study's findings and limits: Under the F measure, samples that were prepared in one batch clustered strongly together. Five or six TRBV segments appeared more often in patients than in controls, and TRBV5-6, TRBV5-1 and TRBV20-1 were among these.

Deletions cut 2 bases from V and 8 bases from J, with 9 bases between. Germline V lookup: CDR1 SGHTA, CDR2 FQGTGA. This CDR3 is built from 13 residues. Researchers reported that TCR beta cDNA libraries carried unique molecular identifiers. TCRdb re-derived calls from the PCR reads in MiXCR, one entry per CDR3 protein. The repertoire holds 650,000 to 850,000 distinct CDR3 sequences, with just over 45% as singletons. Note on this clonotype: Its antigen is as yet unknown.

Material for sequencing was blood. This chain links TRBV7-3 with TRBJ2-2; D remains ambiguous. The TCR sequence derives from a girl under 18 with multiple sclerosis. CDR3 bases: TGTGCCAGCAGCTTATTTCCGGGTGGGGAGCTGTTTTTT. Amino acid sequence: CASSLFPGGELFF.